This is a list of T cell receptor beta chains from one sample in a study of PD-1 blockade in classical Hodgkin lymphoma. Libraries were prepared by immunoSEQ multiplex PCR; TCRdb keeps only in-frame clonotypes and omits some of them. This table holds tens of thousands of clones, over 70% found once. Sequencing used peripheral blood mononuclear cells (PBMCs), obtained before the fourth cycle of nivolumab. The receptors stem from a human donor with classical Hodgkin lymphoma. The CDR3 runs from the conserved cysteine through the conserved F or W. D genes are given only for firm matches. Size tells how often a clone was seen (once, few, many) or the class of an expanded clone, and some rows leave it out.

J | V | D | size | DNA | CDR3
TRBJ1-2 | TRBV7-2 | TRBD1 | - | TGTGCCAGCAGCTTAGAGCAGGGGGCGTACTATGGCTACACCTTC | CASSLEQGAYYGYTF
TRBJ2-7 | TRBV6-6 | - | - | TGTGCCAGCAGTTACTCCTCCTACGAGCAGTACTTC | CASSYSSYEQYF
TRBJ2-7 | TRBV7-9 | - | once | TGTGCCAGCAGCCAGAACAGGCGCCCGGGAGAGCAGTACTTC | CASSQNRRPGEQYF
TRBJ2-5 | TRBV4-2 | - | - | TGTGCCAGCAGCCAAGGGTCGACCCAGTACTTC | CASSQGSTQYF
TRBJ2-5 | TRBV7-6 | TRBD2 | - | TGTGCCAGCTCTCCTAGCGGGGGGCCGGAGACCCAGTACTTC | CASSPSGGPETQYF
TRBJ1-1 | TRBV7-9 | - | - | TGTGCCAGCAGCTTAGTTACTCACGCTGAAGCTTTCTTT | CASSLVTHAEAFF
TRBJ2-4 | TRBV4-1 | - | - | TGCGCCAGCAGCCTACCCGGACAGAAAAACATTCAGTACTTC | CASSLPGQKNIQYF
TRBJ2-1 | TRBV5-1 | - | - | TGCGCCAGCAGCTTGGTAGGGCTCTACAATGAGCAGTTCTTC | CASSLVGLYNEQFF
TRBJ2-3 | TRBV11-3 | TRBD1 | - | TGTGCCAGCAGCTTAGGGACAGGGTGGGCGCAGTATTTT | CASSLGTGWAQYF
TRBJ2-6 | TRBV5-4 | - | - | TGTGCCAGCAGCTCGCCTACCACTGGGGCCAACGTCCTGACTTTC | CASSSPTTGANVLTF
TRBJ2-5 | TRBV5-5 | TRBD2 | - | TGTGCCAGCAGCTTAGGGAGGGAAGAGACCCAGTACTTC | CASSLGREETQYF
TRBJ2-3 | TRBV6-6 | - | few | TGTGCCAGCAGTTATCCGGGAACAGATACGCAGTATTTT | CASSYPGTDTQYF
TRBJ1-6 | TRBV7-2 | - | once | TGTGCCAGCAGCTTAGGAACAGGGCCCCTCCACTTT | CASSLGTGPLHF
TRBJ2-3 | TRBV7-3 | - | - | TGTGCCAGCAGCTTACCCCCAGATACGCAGTATTTT | CASSLPPDTQYF
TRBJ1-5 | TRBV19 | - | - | TGTGCCAGTAGTATAGGCGAAGAACATCAGCCCCAGCATTTT | CASSIGEEHQPQHF
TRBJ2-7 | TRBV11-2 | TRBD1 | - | TGTGCCAGCAGAAGGACAGGTTACTACGAGCAGTACTTC | CASRRTGYYEQYF
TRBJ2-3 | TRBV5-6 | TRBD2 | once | TGTGCCAGCAGCCCCGAAGCGGGGGGGCCTACAGATACGCAGTATTTT | CASSPEAGGPTDTQYF
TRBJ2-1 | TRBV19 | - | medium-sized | TGTGCCAGTAGTATTGCAGACTACAATGAGCAGTTCTTC | CASSIADYNEQFF
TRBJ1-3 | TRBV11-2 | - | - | TGTGCCAGCAGCTTGGGACCTGTTAACTCTGGAAACACCATATATTTT | CASSLGPVNSGNTIYF
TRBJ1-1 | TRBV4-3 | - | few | TGCGCCAGCAGCCAAGAGAGGGGGGTGAAAACTGAAGCTTTCTTT | CASSQERGVKTEAFF
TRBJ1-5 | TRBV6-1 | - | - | TGTGCCAGCAACCCCAGGGGTGGGCAGCCCCAGCATTTT | CASNPRGGQPQHF
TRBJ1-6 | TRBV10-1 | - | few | TGCGCCAGCAGTGAGTCGAGTCAGGCCGATAATTCACCCCTCCACTTT | CASSESSQADNSPLHF
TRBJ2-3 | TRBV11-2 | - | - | TGTGCCATCCGGGGTCCCCGCACAGATACGCAGTATTTT | CAIRGPRTDTQYF
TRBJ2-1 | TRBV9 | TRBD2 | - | TGTGCCAGCAGCGCCATAGCGGGGGGGCCCCCCTACAATGAGCAGTTCTTC | CASSAIAGGPPYNEQFF
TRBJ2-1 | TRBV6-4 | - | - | TGTGCCAGCAGTGACGCAGGGCCGGGGGAGCAGTTCTTC | CASSDAGPGEQFF
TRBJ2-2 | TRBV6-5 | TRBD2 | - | TGTGCCAGCGGATCGGCGGGGGAGTCCGGGGAGCTGTTTTTT | CASGSAGESGELFF
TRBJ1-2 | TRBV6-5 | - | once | TGTGCCAGCACCGCAGCGGGCTATGGCTACACCTTC | CASTAAGYGYTF
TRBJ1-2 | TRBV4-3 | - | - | TGCGCCAGCAGCCATACGCTTGCTGGGGGGGGCTACACCTTC | CASSHTLAGGGYTF
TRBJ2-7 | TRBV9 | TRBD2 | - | TGTGCCAGCAGCGTAGGAAGCGGGGGGGCCGTGGCGCAGTACTTC | CASSVGSGGAVAQYF
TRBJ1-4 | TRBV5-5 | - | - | TGTGCCAGCAGCCCAAGACAAACGGCGACTAATGAAAAACTGTTTTTT | CASSPRQTATNEKLFF
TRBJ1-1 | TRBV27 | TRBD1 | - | TGTGCCAGCAGTGTAGTAGGGGGCTACACTGAAGCTTTCTTT | CASSVVGGYTEAFF
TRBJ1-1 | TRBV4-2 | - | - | TGTGCCAGCAGCTTCCGGTTGAACACTGAAGCTTTCTTT | CASSFRLNTEAFF
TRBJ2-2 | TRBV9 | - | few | TGTGCCAGCAGCGTTTCAGGGAACACCGGGGAGCTGTTTTTT | CASSVSGNTGELFF
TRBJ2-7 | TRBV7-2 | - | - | TGTGCCAGCAGCTTAGGGCTTGACGAGCAGTACTTC | CASSLGLDEQYF
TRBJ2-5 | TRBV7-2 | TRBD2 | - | TGTGCCAGCACCACCGGACTAGCAGGGATAGAGACCCAGTACTTC | CASTTGLAGIETQYF
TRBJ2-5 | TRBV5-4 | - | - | TGTGCCAGCAGCTCCCCCAGGGCAGGAGAGACCCAGTACTTC | CASSSPRAGETQYF
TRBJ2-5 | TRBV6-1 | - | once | TGTGCCAGCATGGGGTTCACCCAAGAGACCCAGTACTTC | CASMGFTQETQYF
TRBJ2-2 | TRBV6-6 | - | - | TGTGCCAGCAGTCCACAGATATCATTCACCGGGGAGCTGTTTTTT | CASSPQISFTGELFF
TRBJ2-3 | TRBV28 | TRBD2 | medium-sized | TGTGCCAGCAGAGTAAGCGGGGGGGCAGATACGCAGTATTTT | CASRVSGGADTQYF
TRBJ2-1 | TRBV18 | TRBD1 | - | TGTGCCAGCTCACCAGGGGGACAGGGGGTCCGGGAGCAGTTCTTC | CASSPGGQGVREQFF
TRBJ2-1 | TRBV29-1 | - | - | TGCAGCGTTGAAGAGCAGAGCTCCTACAATGAGCAGTTCTTC | CSVEEQSSYNEQFF
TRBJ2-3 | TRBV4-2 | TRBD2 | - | TGTGCCAGCAGCCAAGATTTAGCTAGCGGGGGGGAAAGAGATACGCAGTATTTT | CASSQDLASGGERDTQYF
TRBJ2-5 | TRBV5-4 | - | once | TGTGCCAGCAGCTTGGCCCTCAAAGGTGGGGAGACCCAGTACTTC | CASSLALKGGETQYF
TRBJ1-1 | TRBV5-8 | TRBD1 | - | TGTGCCAGCAGTCGAAGACAGGGCACTGAAGCTTTCTTT | CASSRRQGTEAFF
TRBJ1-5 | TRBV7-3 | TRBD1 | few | TGTGCCAGCAGCTACACCGACAGGGCTCAGCCCCAGCATTTT | CASSYTDRAQPQHF
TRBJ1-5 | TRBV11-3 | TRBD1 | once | TGTGCCACATGGAGAAACGAGGGACAGGGATACTATTATAGCAATCAGCCCCAGCATTTT | CATWRNEGQGYYYSNQPQHF